The rows below give T cell receptor beta chains drawn from one sample of a study of blood T cell repertoires in COVID-19. Data came from immunoSEQ multiplex PCR; TCRdb stores just in-frame clones and leaves some out. The sample carries about 39,000 clones, roughly 80% recorded once. The sequencing input was peripheral blood. The source is a man between 60 and 75 years old in a cohort sampled during active COVID-19. Both conserved end residues are part of each CDR3.

>TRBJ2-1|TRBV7-9
CASSLAGRGGRNEQFF
>TRBJ2-7|TRBV7-7
CASSVDRDYEQYF
>TRBJ2-3|TRBV6-5
CATCGLAGTDTQYF
>TRBJ1-2|TRBV27
CASSFVRGGAYGYTF
>TRBJ1-5|TRBV7-9
CASSPDSVQPQHF
>TRBJ1-3|TRBV16
CASSQSPGTARSTIYF
>TRBJ1-6|TRBV19
CASSSTPRSSYNSPLHF
>TRBJ2-1|TRBV15
CATSRDENSEQFF
>TRBJ2-7|TRBV24-1
CATSDPRGDRVGEQYF
>TRBJ2-3|TRBV29-1
CSPLAGGDTQYF
>TRBJ2-7|TRBV11-2
CASSLVGQDTLRQYF
>TRBJ2-7|TRBV30
CAWRCEGRGGRFTYEQYF
>TRBJ2-1|TRBV6-6
CASIGLAGNEQFF
>TRBJ1-5|TRBV5-6
CASSLRGQPQHF
>TRBJ1-2|TRBV6-5
CASSPPGGTGYTF
>TRBJ1-2|TRBV5-6
CASSPRWLDGYTF
>TRBJ2-2|TRBV28
CASSFLQQGLFF
>TRBJ2-4|TRBV2
CASSDGTSGRVAKNIQYF
>TRBJ2-1|TRBV18
CASSPRGSNKNEQFF
>TRBJ1-6|TRBV3-1/TRBV3-2
CASSQDPPHTGADSPLHF